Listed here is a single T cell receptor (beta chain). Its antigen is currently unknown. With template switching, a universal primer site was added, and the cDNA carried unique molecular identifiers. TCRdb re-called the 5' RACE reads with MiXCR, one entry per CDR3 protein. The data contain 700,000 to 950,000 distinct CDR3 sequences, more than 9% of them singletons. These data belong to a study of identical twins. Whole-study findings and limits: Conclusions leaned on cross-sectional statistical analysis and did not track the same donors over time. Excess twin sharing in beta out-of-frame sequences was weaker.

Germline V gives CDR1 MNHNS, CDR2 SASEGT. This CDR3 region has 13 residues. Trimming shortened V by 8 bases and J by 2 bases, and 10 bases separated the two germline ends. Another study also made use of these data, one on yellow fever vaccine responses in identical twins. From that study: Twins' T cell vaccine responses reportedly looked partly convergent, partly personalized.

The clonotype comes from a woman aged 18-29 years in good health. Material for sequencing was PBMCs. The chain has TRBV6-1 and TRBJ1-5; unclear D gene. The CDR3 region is CASRHRGNQPQHF. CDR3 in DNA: TGTGCCAGCCGACATAGGGGCAATCAGCCCCAGCATTTT.